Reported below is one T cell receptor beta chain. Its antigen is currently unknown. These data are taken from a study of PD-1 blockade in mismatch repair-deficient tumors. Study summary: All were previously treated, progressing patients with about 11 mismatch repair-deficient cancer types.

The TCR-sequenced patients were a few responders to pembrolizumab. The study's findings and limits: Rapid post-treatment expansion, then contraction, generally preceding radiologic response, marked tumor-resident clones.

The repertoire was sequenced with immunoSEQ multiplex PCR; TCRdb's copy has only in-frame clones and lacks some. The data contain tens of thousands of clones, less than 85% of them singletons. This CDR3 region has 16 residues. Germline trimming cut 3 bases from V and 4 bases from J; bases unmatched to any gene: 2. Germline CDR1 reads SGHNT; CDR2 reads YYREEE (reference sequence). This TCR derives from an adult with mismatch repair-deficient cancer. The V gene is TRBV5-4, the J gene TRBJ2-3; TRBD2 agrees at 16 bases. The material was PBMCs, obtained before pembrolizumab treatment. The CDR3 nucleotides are TGTGCCAGCAGCTCGGGACTAGCGGGAGGGTCAGATACGCAGTATTTT. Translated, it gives CASSSGLAGGSDTQYF.